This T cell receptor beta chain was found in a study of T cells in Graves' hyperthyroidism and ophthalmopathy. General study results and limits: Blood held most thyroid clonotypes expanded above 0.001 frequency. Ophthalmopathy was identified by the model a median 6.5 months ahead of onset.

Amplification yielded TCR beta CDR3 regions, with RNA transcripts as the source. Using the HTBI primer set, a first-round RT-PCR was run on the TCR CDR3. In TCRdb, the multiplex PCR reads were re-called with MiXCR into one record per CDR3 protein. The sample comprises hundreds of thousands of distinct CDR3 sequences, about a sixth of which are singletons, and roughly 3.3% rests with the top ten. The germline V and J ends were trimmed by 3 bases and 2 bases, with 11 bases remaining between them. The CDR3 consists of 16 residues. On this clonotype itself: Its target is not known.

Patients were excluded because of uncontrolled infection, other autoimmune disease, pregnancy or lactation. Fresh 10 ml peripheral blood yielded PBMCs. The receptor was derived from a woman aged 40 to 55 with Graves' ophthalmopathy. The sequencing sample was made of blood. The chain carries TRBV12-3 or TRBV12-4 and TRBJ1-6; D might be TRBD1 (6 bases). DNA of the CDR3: TGTGCCAGCAGTTTTGGACAGATAACCTATAATTCACCCCTCCACTTT. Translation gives CASSFGQITYNSPLHF.